Listed here is a single T cell receptor (beta chain). The antigen is not known. The sample originates from a study of spatial heterogeneity in lung cancer. The study tagged each TCR cDNA molecule with a unique molecular identifier. TCRdb itself ran the 5' RACE reads through MiXCR, one entry per CDR3 protein. The data hold about 120,000 distinct CDR3 sequences, with more than 9% observed a single time. Germline CDR1 is SGHRS and CDR2 is YFSETQ. This CDR3 is built from 16 residues. V lost 0 bases to trimming and J lost 1 base; unmatched junction nucleotides: 4. Study results and caveats: At tumor resection, ubiquitous expanded TCRs were detected in blood more often than later.

Time point denoted: blood at routine non-recurrence follow-up after resection. No cells were sorted before sequencing. The whole RNA sequenced was extracted from tumor, nontumor lung or frozen PBMC. This sample comprised PBMCs, obtained at follow-up. This chain connects TRBV5-1 to TRBJ2-3, with 8 bases lining up with TRBD2. The sequence was collected from a male donor with early-stage non-small cell lung cancer. CDR3 nucleotides: TGCGCCAGCAGCTTGGGGGCACTAGCGGGCACAGATACGCAGTATTTT. Translated: CASSLGALAGTDTQYF.